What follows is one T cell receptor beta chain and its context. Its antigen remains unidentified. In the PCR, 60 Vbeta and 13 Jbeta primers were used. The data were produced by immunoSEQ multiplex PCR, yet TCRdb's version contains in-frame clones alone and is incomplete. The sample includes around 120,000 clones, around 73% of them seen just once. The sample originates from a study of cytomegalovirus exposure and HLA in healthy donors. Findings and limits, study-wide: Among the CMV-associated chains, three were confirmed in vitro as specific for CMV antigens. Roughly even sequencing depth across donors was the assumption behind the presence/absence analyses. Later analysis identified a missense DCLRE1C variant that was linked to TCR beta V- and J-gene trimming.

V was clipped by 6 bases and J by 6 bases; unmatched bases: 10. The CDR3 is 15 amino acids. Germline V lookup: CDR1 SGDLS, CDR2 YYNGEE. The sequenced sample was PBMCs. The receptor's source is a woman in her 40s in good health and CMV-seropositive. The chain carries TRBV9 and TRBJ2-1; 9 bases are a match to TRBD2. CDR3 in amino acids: CASTRSSGAFNEQFF. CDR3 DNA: TGTGCCAGCACCAGATCTAGCGGGGCGTTCAATGAGCAGTTCTTC.